This TCR beta chain was obtained from a study of blood T cells in healthy people across ages. About the research overall: Per two T cells, template switching captured roughly one barcoded beta molecule.

The V gene lost 6 bases and the J gene lost 1 base, with 18 bases spanning the gap. The germline V gene encodes CDR1 MNHEY and CDR2 SVGEGT. The CDR3 length is 16 residues. Overall study findings and caveats: Both naive CD4+ cell counts and diversity were greater in long-lived donors than in aged donors.

With regard to this clonotype: Its target is not known.

Every sample gave at least 5 micrograms of total RNA when it was extracted. Primers used in a second PCR of about 7 to 11 cycles were a sample-barcoded 5' primer and a J-beta primer mix. A template-switch adaptor that had 12 random nucleotides put a tag on each cDNA molecule. Via MiXCR, TCRdb re-called the 5' RACE reads, giving one row per CDR3 protein. The data show some 1.1 million distinct CDR3 sequences, approximately 38% seen once. The V and J genes are TRBV6-2 or TRBV6-3 and TRBJ2-5; D may correspond to TRBD1 or TRBD2 (5 bases each). The sequence was obtained from a man aged 18-30 years in good health. Sequencing was carried out using blood. The CDR3 DNA follows: TGTGCCAGCAGGAGGGGCCGCCAAAACCTCCAAGAGACCCAGTACTTC. This codes for CASRRGRQNLQETQYF.